This paragraph covers one T cell receptor (beta chain) sequence. This clonotype was detected many times. Its cognate antigen has yet to be identified. It has no much larger one-base neighbor in the sample; base qualities were not kept. The germline V gene supplies CDR1 SQVTM and CDR2 ANQGSEA. The CDR3 numbers 12 residues from cysteine through phenylalanine. CDR3 DNA only is kept here, 36 bases in frame from base 1. V is clipped by 7 bases and J by 2 bases, and the sequence between their germline boundaries is 11 bases long. The sequencer was an Illumina Genome Analyzer IIx. TCRdb applied fastp at Q25 and MiXCR to the public reads, then kept only in-frame beta chains. Rows merge per CDR3 protein into single entries with the most common DNA and genes. The sample contains 45,000 to 55,000 distinct CDR3 sequences, about 7.3% of them found a single time. The ten largest make up roughly 15% of the sample. This sample is part of a study of patients with pleural tuberculosis (dated by TCRdb to about 2014).

This receptor chain uses TRBV29-1 and TRBJ1-1; the D gene is perhaps TRBD1, from 5 matching bases. This TCR came from a human donor with pleural tuberculosis. The DNA reads as follows: TGCAGCGCCATACAGGTAAACACTGAAGCTTTCTTT. This yields the protein CSAIQVNTEAFF.